The T cell receptor beta chain under discussion was sequenced for a study of blood T cell repertoires in COVID-19. The CDR3 length is 13 residues. The V gene end was trimmed by 5 bases and the J gene end by 4 bases; junction bases not matched to a gene: 3. Germline-derived CDR1 and CDR2 are MGHDK and SYGVNS. Here immunoSEQ multiplex PCR was the method, and the copy in TCRdb shows in-frame clones only, minus some. The sample records about 310,000 clones, roughly 84% being singletons. Material for sequencing was peripheral blood. The receptor was derived from a man between 50 and 59 years old with active or convalescent COVID-19. This chain joins TRBV25-1 and TRBJ1-1; 8 bases are shared with TRBD1. CDR3 loop: CASSSDRGTEAFF. CDR3 nucleotide sequence: TGTGCCAGCAGTTCTGACAGGGGCACTGAAGCTTTCTTT.